This record looks at one TCR beta chain sequence and its context. This entry is derived from a study of cytomegalovirus exposure and HLA in healthy donors. A multiplex PCR was run with 60 Vbeta primers and 13 Jbeta primers. TCRdb's table, derived via immunoSEQ multiplex PCR, lists solely in-frame clones and lacks some. The repertoire has 60,000 to 85,000 clones, 60% to 85% of them found once; the top ten carry 1.6%. Between the trimmed V and J ends, which lost 1 base and 4 bases, there was a span of 13 bases. The CDR3 sequence is 15 residues long. The germline V gene has CDR1 SGHAT and CDR2 FQNNGV. The receptor was isolated from a man aged 40-49 years in good health and CMV-seronegative. V and J are TRBV11-2 and TRBJ1-1; D remains ambiguous. The sample comprised PBMCs. The CDR3 sequence: CASSLVAAGATEAFF. CDR3 in DNA: TGTGCCAGCAGCTTAGTGGCGGCCGGAGCCACTGAAGCTTTCTTT. Full variable domain (outside the CDR3, taken from reference TRBV11-2 and TRBJ1-1): EAGVAQSPRYKIIEKRQSVAFWCNPISGHATLYWYQQILGQGPKLLIQFQNNGVVDDSQLPKDRFSAERLKGVDSTLKIQPAKLEDSAVYLCASSLVAAGATEAFFGQGTRLTVV.